The T cell receptor (beta chain) described here comes from a study of blood T cell repertoires in COVID-19. Background on the study: COVID-19 samples, acute and convalescent, were from the United States, Italy and Spain. T cells, B-cell-depleted T cells, or PBMCs supplied cDNA or gDNA.

Study processing details: Amplification from reference gene primers served as the basis for estimated nucleated cell counts. TCRdb keeps only in-frame clones here, not all; method: immunoSEQ multiplex PCR. That table furnishes V, J and clone size, whereas the DNA furnished D and trimming. Among 190,000 or so clones listed, about 88% were seen once. The CDR3 length is 22 residues. The V and J ends lost 0 bases and 5 bases, in that order; junction bases with no gene match: 22. Germline CDR1 LGHDT, CDR2 YNNKEL (reference sequence). The chain is built from TRBV3-1 (or the pseudogene TRBV3-2) and TRBJ2-5; 12 nucleotides agree with TRBD2. The specimen was peripheral blood. The receptor comes from a woman aged 25 to 39 with active or convalescent COVID-19. The CDR3 protein is CASSQDGLRPRASGRAFETQYF. The DNA of the CDR3 is TGTGCCAGCAGCCAAGATGGGTTGAGACCAAGGGCTAGCGGGAGGGCCTTTGAGACCCAGTACTTC.